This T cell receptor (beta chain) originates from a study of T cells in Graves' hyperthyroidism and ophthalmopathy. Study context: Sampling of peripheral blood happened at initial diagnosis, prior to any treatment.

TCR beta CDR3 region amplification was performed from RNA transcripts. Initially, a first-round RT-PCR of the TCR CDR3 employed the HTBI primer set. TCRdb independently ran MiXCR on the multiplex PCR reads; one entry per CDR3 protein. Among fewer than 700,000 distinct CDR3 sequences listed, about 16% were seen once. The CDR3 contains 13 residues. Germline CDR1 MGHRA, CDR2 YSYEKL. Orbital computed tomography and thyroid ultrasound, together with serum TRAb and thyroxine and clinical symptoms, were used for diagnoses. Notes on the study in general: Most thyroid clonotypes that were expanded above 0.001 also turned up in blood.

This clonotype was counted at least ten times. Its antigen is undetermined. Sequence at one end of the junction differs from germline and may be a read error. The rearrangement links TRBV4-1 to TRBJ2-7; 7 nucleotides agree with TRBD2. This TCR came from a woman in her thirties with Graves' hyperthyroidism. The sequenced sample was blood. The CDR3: CASSQGGSYEQYF. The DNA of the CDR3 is TGTGCCAGCAGCCAGGGAGGGTCCTACGAGCAGTACTTC.